What follows are 15 T cell receptor beta chains derived from one specimen sequenced in a study of blood T cell repertoires in COVID-19. Method: immunoSEQ multiplex PCR; TCRdb's copy keeps in-frame clones and lacks some. The sample lists more than 300,000 clones, more than 85% occurring once. The specimen sequenced was PBMCs or T cells enriched from blood (not recorded which). Receptors were obtained from a woman aged 30 to 39 who had been exposed to COVID-19.

Note on this clone: Since a much larger clone is just one base distant, this may be a read error. V gene TRBV13 combines with J gene TRBJ1-2; D is ambiguous. Trimming took off 0 bases at V and 2 bases at J, with 4 bases between the two ends. There are 13 residues in the CDR3. Germline values: CDR1 PRHDT, CDR2 FYEKMQ (reference sequence). CDR3 in amino acids: CASSLGRNYGYTF. CDR3 nucleotide sequence: TGTGCCAGCAGCTTAGGACGGAACTATGGCTACACCTTC.

The V gene is TRBV11-3, the J gene TRBJ2-7, with D unresolved. This CDR3 has 14 amino acids. V gave up 1 base and J gave up 3 bases, with 10 bases separating them. Germline lookup yields CDR1 SGHNT and CDR2 YENEEA. The CDR3 here is CASSLVGRHYEQYF. The CDR3 DNA is TGTGCCAGCAGCTTAGTGGGCAGGCACTACGAGCAGTACTTC.

The gene calls are TRBV10-3 and TRBJ2-5; 8 bases match TRBD2. J gave up 0 bases and V 6 bases, and 3 bases lay outside the gene matches. Looked up from germline, CDR1 is ENHRY and CDR2 is SYGVKD. This CDR3 spans 14 amino acids. The CDR3: CAISKGLDQETQYF. CDR3 bases: TGTGCCATCAGCAAGGGACTAGACCAAGAGACCCAGTACTTC.

This chain connects TRBV3-1 (or the pseudogene TRBV3-2) to TRBJ2-7, with TRBD2 as a possible D gene (6 bases). V gave up 1 base and J gave up 2 bases, with 12 bases separating them. CDR3 length: 15 residues. Germline V gene data show CDR1 as LGHDT and CDR2 as YNNKEL (reference sequence). The CDR3 nucleotides are TGTGCCAGCAGCCAAGGGGCGCGGGGTACCTACGAGCAGTACTTC. This codes for CASSQGARGTYEQYF.

This chain uses TRBV5-8 with TRBJ2-7; D is uncertain. Germline CDR1 and CDR2: SGHTS and YDEGEE. The CDR3 has 11 amino acids. V shed 3 bases and J shed 5 bases, with 6 bases lying between them. The CDR3 nucleotides are TGTGCCAGCAGCTCCCGGGACGAGCAGTACTTC. This sequence encodes CASSSRDEQYF.

CDR3 bases: TGTGCCAGCAGCCCGGACAGGGGGCGCCAGCCCCAGCATTTT. Its translation is CASSPDRGRQPQHF. The rearrangement uses TRBV6-2 or TRBV6-3 and TRBJ1-5; 11 bases fit TRBD1. CDR3 length: 14 amino acids. Per the germline V gene, CDR1 is MNHEY and CDR2 is SVGEGT. The junction had 5 bases not matched to a gene; V was cut back by 6 bases and J by 7 bases.

V gene TRBV2 combines with J gene TRBJ1-1; D gene unclear. Looked up from germline, CDR1 is SNHLY and CDR2 is FYNNEI. V was cut by 6 bases and J by 0 bases, with 8 bases left in between. This CDR3 is built from 13 residues. CDR3 DNA sequence: TGTGCCAGCAGGAGTGAACTGAACACTGAAGCTTTCTTT. This encodes CASRSELNTEAFF.

In this sample, this clone turned up a few times. The chain couples TRBV20-1 to TRBJ1-5; TRBD1 matches at 10 bases. V shed 3 bases and J 1 base; nucleotides not matched to a gene: 9. The CDR3 extends over 17 amino acids. Germline assignment: CDR1 DFQATT and CDR2 SNEGSKA (reference sequence). The CDR3 region is CSASRTGGTLSNQPQHF. The CDR3 nucleotides are TGCAGTGCTAGTAGGACAGGGGGGACCTTGAGCAATCAGCCCCAGCATTTT.

The chain couples TRBV7-2 to TRBJ1-2, with a tentative D call TRBD1 (6 bases). Trimming took off 0 bases at V and 2 bases at J, with 10 bases between the two ends. Germline CDR1 and CDR2: SGHTA and FQGNSA. The CDR3 consists of 15 residues. In nucleotides, the CDR3 is TGTGCCAGCAGCTTAGCGGGGGCGGCGAACTATGGCTACACCTTC. Encoded protein: CASSLAGAANYGYTF.

The chain links TRBV2 to TRBJ2-5; 9 bases map to TRBD2. V was pared by 10 bases and J by 5 bases, with 11 bases of the junction left unmatched. The V gene's germline CDR1 is SNHLY and CDR2 FYNNEI. This CDR3 is 14 amino acids long. Written as DNA, the CDR3 is TGTGCCACCGCCCAGGCAGGACTAGCGGAGACCCAGTACTTC. Its translation: CATAQAGLAETQYF.

This rearrangement joins TRBV6-4 to TRBJ1-5; D gene ambiguous. Germline loops: CDR1 MRHNA, CDR2 SNTAGT. V gave up 2 bases and J gave up 0 bases, with 5 bases separating them. CDR3 length: 14 amino acids. CDR3 sequence reads: CASSDIYSNQPQHF. Written as DNA, the CDR3 is TGTGCCAGCAGTGACATATATAGCAATCAGCCCCAGCATTTT.

CDR3 in amino acids: CASSQNRGTEAFF. DNA of the CDR3: TGTGCCAGCAGCCAAAACAGGGGAACTGAAGCTTTCTTT. The genes are TRBV14 and TRBJ1-1; 7 bases fit TRBD1. The germline gives CDR1 SGHDN, CDR2 FVKESK. The J segment lost 5 bases and the V segment lost 2 bases, leaving 2 bases of the junction unmatched. The CDR3 is 13 amino acids.

V is TRBV11-2 and J is TRBJ1-1, with D unclear. Germline V gene lookup returns CDR1 SGHAT and CDR2 FQNNGV. Trimming cost V 6 bases and J 10 bases, with 18 bases left between them. This CDR3 contains 13 residues. CDR3: CASRNLTGLGAFF. The CDR3 DNA follows: TGTGCCAGCAGGAATTTAACGGGGTTAGGAGCTTTCTTT.

The V call is TRBV5-1, the J call TRBJ1-2; maybe TRBD1 (5 bases). Germline V gene data show CDR1 as SGHRS and CDR2 as YFSETQ. This CDR3 has 14 amino acids. Deletions cut 4 bases from V and 8 bases from J, with 18 bases between. CDR3 bases: TGCGCCAGCAGCCCTCACGGGGGGGAGGCAGGCTACACCTTC. The encoded protein is CASSPHGGEAGYTF.

Only one count was recorded for this clone. This chain joins TRBV9 and TRBJ2-3, with TRBD1 matching 9 bases. The CDR3 extends over 15 amino acids. V lost 3 bases, J lost 2 bases, and 4 bases stayed unmatched. Germline V gene data show CDR1 as SGDLS and CDR2 as YYNGEE. CDR3 in amino acids: CASSARTGVTDTQYF. The CDR3 nucleotides are TGTGCCAGCAGCGCTCGGACAGGGGTCACAGATACGCAGTATTTT.